The 6 T cell receptor beta chains in this list originate from one sample, sequenced in a study of T cell clonality in common variable immunodeficiency. Assay: immunoSEQ multiplex PCR; the TCRdb copy retains only in-frame clones and omits some. The repertoire yields some 40,000 clones, none seen only once; the top ten contain 2.5% to 3%. Sequences were obtained from peripheral blood mononuclear cells. Source of these receptors: a person between 18 and 70 years old in good health.

The table lists this clone with many counts. At one end, the junction sequence differs from germline, possibly due to a read error. Sequencing ends 3 residues short of the CDR3 end; the germline J gene provides the rest. The V and J genes are TRBV7-2 and TRBJ2-4; 9 positions match TRBD1. From germline, CDR1 is SGHTA and CDR2 FQGNSA. CDR3 size: 14 residues. This CDR3 reads CASTVPGQGNNQYF. The DNA read from the CDR3 is TGTGCCAGCACTGTCCCGGGACAGGGCAACAAT.

There are a few counts of this clone. The CDR3 end falls 3 residues outside the read, so it is completed with the germline J gene. The gene calls are TRBV2 and TRBJ2-2; D not resolved. Germline V lookup: CDR1 SNHLY, CDR2 FYNNEI. The CDR3 extends over 14 amino acids. Here the CDR3 reads CASMGIATNEKLFF. The CDR3 bases that were read are TGTGCCAGCATGGGTATTGCAACTAATGAAAAG. The full variable domain, in which reference TRBV2 and TRBJ2-2 provide the parts outside the CDR3, is EPEVTQTPSHQVTQMGQEVILRCVPISNHLYFYWYRQILGQKVEFLVSFYNNEISEKSEIFDDQFSVERPDGSNFTLKIRSTKLEDSAMYFCASMGIATNEKLFFGEGSRLTVL.

With regard to this clone: The CDR3 is cut off 3 residues early in the read; its end comes from the germline J gene. The J gene is TRBJ1-2, the V gene TRBV19, with a weak D call TRBD1 (5 bases). Germline V lookup: CDR1 LNHDA, CDR2 SQIVND (reference sequence). This CDR3 region has 12 residues. Partial CDR3 DNA: TGTGCCAGTAGTATACAGGGCCAGGGC. Translated: CASSIQGQG. The entire CDR3 is CASSIQGQGYTF.

This clone has more than one count but fewer than ten. The read falls 3 residues short of the CDR3 end, and the missing part is taken from the germline J gene. The chain carries TRBV5-1 and TRBJ2-2; 10 bases map to TRBD1. Germline CDR1 and CDR2: SGHRS and YFSETQ. CDR3 length: 16 residues. CDR3 residues: CASSFDRGRINEKLFF. The covered CDR3 bases are TGCGCCAGCAGCTTCGACAGGGGGCGTATTAATGAAAAG.

This clone was detected ten times or more. Sequencing ends 3 residues short of the CDR3 end; the germline J gene provides the rest. The chain uses TRBV4-1 and TRBJ2-7, with TRBD2 as a possible D gene (5 bases). The CDR3 is 15 amino acids. Germline CDR1 is MGHRA and CDR2 is YSYEKL. The V end was cut by 1 base, the J end by 0 bases, with 10 bases between. Incomplete CDR3 DNA: TGCGCCAGCAGCCAAGTAGGGCGGGCCTCCTACGAG. Its protein is CASSQVGRASYE. In full, the CDR3 reads CASSQVGRASYEQYF.

This clone came up many times. The read is 3 residues too short to cover the CDR3 end, so that end is filled in from the germline J gene. This chain links TRBV29-1 with TRBJ2-1, with TRBD2 matching 13 bases. The J segment lost 2 bases and the V segment lost 8 bases, leaving 3 bases of the junction unmatched. Looked up from germline, CDR1 is SQVTM and CDR2 is ANQGSEA. The CDR3 is made up of 14 amino acids. The sequenced CDR3 bases are TGCAGCTTTGGACTAGCGGGAGCCTACAATGAG. Translated: CSFGLAGAYNE. The full CDR3 reads CSFGLAGAYNEQFF.